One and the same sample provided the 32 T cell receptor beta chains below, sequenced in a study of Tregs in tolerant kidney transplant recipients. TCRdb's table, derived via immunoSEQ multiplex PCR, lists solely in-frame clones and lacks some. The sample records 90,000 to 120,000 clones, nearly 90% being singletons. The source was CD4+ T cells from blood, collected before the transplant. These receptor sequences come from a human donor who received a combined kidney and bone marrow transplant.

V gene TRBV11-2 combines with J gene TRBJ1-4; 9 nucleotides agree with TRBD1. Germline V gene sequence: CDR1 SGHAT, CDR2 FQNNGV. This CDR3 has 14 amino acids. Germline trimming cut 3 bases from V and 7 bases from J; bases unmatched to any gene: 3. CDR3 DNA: TGTGCCAGCAGCTTGGACAGGGGATCTGAAAAACTGTTTTTT. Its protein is CASSLDRGSEKLFF.

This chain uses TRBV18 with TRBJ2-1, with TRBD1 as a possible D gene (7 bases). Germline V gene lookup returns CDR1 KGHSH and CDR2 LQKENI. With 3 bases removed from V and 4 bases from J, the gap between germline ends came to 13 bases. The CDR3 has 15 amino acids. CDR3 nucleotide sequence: TGTGCCAGCTCACCGGGGGGACAGTCTTACAATGAGCAGTTCTTC. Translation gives CASSPGGQSYNEQFF.

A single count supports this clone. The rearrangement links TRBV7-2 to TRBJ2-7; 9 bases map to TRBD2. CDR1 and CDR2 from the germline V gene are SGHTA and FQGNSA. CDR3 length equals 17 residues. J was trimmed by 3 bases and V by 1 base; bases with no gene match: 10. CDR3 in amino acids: CASSLGGGRALNYEQYF. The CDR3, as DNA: TGTGCCAGCAGCTTAGGAGGCGGGAGGGCCCTTAACTACGAGCAGTACTTC.

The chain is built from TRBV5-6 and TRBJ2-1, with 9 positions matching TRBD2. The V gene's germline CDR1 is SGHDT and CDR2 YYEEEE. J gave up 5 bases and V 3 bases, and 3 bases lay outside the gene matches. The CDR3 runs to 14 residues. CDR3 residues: CASSSGLANNEQFF. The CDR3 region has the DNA TGTGCCAGCAGCTCCGGACTAGCGAACAATGAGCAGTTCTTC.

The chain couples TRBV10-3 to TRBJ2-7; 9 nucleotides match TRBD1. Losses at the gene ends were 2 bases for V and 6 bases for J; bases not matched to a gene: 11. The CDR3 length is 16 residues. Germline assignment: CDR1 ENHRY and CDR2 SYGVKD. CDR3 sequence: CAISEGQGKLGLEQYF. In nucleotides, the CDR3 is TGTGCCATCAGTGAGGGACAGGGGAAATTGGGGCTCGAGCAGTACTTC.

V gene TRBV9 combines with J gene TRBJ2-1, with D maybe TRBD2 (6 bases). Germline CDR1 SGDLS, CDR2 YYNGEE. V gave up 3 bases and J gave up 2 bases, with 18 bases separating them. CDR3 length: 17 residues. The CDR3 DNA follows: TGTGCCAGCAGCGCCGAGGAGGGAGTGATTGCCTACAATGAGCAGTTCTTC. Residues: CASSAEEGVIAYNEQFF. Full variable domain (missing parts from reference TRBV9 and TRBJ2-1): DSGVTQTPKHLITATGQRVTLRCSPRSGDLSVYWYQQSLDQGLQFLIQYYNGEERAKGNILERFSAQQFPDLHSELNLSSLELGDSALYFCASSAEEGVIAYNEQFFGPGTRLTVL.

The CDR3 loop is CASSQAGQGSNQPQHF. CDR3 DNA: TGCGCCAGCAGCCAAGCCGGACAGGGTAGCAATCAGCCCCAGCATTTT. The chain couples TRBV4-1 to TRBJ1-5; 8 bases agree with TRBD1. V dropped 1 base and J dropped 0; count of bases not matched to a gene: 2. This CDR3 region has 16 residues. CDR1 and CDR2 from the germline V gene are MGHRA and YSYEKL.

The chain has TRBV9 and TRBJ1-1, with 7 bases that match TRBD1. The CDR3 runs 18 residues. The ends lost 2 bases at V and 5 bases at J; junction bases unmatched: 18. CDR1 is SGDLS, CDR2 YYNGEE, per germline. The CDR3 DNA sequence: TGTGCCAGCAGCGTTGGAGGGGGCTTGGGCCACTTGGGGACTGAAGCTTTCTTT. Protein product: CASSVGGGLGHLGTEAFF.

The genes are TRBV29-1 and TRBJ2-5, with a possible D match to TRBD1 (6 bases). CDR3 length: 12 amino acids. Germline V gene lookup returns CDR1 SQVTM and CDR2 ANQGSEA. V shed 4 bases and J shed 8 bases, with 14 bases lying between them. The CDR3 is CSVAILGGTQYF. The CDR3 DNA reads TGCAGCGTTGCCATACTAGGGGGAACCCAGTACTTC.

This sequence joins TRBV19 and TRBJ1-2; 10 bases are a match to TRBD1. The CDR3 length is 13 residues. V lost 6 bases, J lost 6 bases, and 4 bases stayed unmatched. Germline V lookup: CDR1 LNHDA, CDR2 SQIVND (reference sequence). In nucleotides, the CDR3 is TGTGCCAGTAGCCCGGACAGGGGGAATGGCTACACCTTC. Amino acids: CASSPDRGNGYTF. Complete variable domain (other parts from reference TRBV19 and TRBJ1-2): DGGITQSPKYLFRKEGQNVTLSCEQNLNHDAMYWYRQDPGQGLRLIYYSQIVNDFQKGDIAEGYSVSREKKESFPLTVTSAQKNPTAFYLCASSPDRGNGYTFGSGTRLTVV.

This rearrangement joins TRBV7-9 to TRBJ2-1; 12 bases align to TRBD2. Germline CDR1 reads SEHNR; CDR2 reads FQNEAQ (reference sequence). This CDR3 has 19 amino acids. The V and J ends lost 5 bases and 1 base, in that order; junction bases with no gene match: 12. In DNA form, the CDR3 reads TGTGCCAGCAGCCCGAGGATACTAGCGGGAGGCCGGTCCTACAATGAGCAGTTCTTC. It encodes CASSPRILAGGRSYNEQFF.

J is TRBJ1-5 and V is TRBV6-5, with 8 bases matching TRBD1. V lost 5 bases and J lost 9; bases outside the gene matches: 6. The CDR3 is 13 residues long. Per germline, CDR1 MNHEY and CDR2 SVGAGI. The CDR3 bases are TGTGCCAGCAGTAAGGACAGGGAGCGGCCCCAGCATTTT. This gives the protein CASSKDRERPQHF.

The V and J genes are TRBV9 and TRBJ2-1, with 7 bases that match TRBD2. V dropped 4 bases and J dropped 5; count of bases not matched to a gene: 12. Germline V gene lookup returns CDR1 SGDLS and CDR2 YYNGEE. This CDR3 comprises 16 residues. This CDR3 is CASSQTGRGFDNEQFF. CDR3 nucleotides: TGTGCCAGCAGCCAAACGGGGCGGGGGTTCGACAATGAGCAGTTCTTC. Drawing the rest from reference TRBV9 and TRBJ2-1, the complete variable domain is DSGVTQTPKHLITATGQRVTLRCSPRSGDLSVYWYQQSLDQGLQFLIQYYNGEERAKGNILERFSAQQFPDLHSELNLSSLELGDSALYFCASSQTGRGFDNEQFFGPGTRLTVL.

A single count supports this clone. CDR3 sequence (DNA): TGTGCCAGCACCCAGGACAGGGGAGTTGGCTACACCTTC. Protein: CASTQDRGVGYTF. The J gene is TRBJ1-2, the V gene TRBV14; 9 bases align to TRBD1. This CDR3 spans 13 amino acids. Germline V gene data show CDR1 as SGHDN and CDR2 as FVKESK. Trimming took 7 bases from V and 7 from J; bases not matched to a gene: 7.

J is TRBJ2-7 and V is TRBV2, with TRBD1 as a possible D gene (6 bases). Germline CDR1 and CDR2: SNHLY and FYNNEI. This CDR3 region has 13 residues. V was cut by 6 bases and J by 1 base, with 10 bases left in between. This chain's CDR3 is CASRVGGSYEQYF. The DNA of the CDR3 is TGTGCCAGCAGAGTAGGGGGATCCTACGAGCAGTACTTC.

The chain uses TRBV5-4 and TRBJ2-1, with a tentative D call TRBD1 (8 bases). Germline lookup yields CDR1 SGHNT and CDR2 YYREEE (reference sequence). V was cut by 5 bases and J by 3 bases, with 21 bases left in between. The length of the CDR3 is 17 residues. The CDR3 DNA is TGTGCCAGCAGAAACAGGGGGGGTTTGACCTTCTACAATGAGCAGTTCTTC. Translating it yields CASRNRGGLTFYNEQFF.

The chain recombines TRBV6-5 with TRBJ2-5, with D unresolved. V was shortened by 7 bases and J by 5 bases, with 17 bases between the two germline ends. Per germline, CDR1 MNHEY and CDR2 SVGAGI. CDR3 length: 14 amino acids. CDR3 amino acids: CASNSGSRKETQYF. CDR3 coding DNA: TGTGCCAGCAATTCCGGGTCGAGGAAGGAGACCCAGTACTTC.

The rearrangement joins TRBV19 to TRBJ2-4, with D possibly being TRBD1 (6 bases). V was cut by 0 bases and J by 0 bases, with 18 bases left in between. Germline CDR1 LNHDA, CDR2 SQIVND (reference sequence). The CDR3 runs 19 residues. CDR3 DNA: TGTGCCAGTAGTATAGATAGGGGGATTGGCGGAGTAGCCAAAAACATTCAGTACTTC. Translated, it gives CASSIDRGIGGVAKNIQYF.

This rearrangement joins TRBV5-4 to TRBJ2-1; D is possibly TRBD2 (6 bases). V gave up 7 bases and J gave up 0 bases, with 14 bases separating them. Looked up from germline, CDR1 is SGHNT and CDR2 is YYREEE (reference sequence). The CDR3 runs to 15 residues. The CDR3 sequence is CASGPREASYNEQFF. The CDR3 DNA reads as TGTGCCAGCGGGCCCAGGGAGGCCTCCTACAATGAGCAGTTCTTC.

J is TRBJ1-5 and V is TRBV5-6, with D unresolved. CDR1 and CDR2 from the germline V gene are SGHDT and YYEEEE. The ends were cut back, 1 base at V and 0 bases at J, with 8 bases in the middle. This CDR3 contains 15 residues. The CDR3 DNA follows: TGTGCCAGCAGCTTGCGGGGATATAGCAATCAGCCCCAGCATTTT. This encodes CASSLRGYSNQPQHF. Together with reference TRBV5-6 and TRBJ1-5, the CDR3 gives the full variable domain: DAGVTQSPTHLIKTRGQQVTLRCSPKSGHDTVSWYQQALGQGPQFIFQYYEEEERQRGNFPDRFSGHQFPNYSSELNVNALLLGDSALYLCASSLRGYSNQPQHFGDGTRLSIL.

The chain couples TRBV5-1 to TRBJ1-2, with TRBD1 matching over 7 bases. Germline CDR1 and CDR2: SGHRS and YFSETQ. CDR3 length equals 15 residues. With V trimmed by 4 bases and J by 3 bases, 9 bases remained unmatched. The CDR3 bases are TGCGCCAGCAGCCTCGGCGGAGGGGGCTACTATGGCTACACCTTC. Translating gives CASSLGGGGYYGYTF. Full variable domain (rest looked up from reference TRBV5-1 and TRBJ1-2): KAGVTQTPRYLIKTRGQQVTLSCSPISGHRSVSWYQQTPGQGLQFLFEYFSETQRNKGNFPGRFSGRQFSNSRSEMNVSTLELGDSALYLCASSLGGGGYYGYTFGSGTRLTVV.

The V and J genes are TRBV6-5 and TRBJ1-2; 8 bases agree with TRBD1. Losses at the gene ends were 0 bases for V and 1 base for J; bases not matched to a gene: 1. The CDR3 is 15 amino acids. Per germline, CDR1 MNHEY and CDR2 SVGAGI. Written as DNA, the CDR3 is TGTGCCAGCAGTTACTCGACAGGGGTTAACTATGGCTACACCTTC. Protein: CASSYSTGVNYGYTF.

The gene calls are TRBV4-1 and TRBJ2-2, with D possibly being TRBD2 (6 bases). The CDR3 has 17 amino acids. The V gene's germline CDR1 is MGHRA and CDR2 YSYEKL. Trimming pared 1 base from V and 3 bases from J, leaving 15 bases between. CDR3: CASSQVSGGSYTGELFF. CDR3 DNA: TGCGCCAGCAGCCAAGTCTCTGGGGGGTCGTACACCGGGGAGCTGTTTTTT.

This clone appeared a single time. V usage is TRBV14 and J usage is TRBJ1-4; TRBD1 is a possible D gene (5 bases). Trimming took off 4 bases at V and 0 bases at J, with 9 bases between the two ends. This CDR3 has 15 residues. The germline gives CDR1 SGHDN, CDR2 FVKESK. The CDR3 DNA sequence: TGTGCCAGCAGCCCGTCGGGGGCAACTAATGAAAAACTGTTTTTT. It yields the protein CASSPSGATNEKLFF.

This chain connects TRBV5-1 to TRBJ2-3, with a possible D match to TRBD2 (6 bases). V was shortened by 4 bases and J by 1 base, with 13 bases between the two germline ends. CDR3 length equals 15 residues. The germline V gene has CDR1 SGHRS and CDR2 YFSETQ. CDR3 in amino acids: CASSPTSSRTDTQYF. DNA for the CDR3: TGCGCCAGCAGCCCGACTAGTTCCCGCACAGATACGCAGTATTTT.

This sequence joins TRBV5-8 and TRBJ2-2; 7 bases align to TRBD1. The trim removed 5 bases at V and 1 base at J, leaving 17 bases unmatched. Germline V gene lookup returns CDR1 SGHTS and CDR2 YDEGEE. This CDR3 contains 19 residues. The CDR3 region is CASSFTKSVRGKNTGELFF. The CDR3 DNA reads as TGTGCCAGCAGTTTCACAAAGAGCGTCAGGGGGAAGAACACCGGGGAGCTGTTTTTT.

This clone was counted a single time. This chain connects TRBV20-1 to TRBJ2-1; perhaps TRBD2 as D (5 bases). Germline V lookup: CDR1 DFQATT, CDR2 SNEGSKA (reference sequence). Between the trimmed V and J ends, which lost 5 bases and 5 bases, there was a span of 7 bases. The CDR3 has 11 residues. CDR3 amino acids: CSADGNNEQFF. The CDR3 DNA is TGCAGTGCTGACGGGAACAATGAGCAGTTCTTC.

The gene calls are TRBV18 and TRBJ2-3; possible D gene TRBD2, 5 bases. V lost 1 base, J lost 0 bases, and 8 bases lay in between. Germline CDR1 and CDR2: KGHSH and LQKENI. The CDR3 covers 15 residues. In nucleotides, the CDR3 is TGTGCCAGCTCACCACGGGAGACTAGCACAGATACGCAGTATTTT. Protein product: CASSPRETSTDTQYF. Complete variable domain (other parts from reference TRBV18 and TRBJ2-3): NAGVMQNPRHLVRRRGQEARLRCSPMKGHSHVYWYRQLPEEGLKFMVYLQKENIIDESGMPKERFSAEFPKEGPSILRIQQVVRGDSAAYFCASSPRETSTDTQYFGPGTRLTVL.

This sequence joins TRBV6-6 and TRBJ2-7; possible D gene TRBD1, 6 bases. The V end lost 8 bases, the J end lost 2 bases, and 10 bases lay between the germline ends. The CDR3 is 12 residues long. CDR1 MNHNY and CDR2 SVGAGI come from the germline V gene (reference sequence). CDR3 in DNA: TGTGCCAGCCGGGACACGACCTACGAGCAGTACTTC. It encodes CASRDTTYEQYF.

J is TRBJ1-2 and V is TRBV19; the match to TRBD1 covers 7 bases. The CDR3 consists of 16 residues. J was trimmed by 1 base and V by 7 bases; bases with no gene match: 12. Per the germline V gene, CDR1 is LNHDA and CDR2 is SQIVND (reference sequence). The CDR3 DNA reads TGTGCCAGTAATCGACAGGGTCTCGCGTATAACTATGGCTACACCTTC. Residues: CASNRQGLAYNYGYTF.

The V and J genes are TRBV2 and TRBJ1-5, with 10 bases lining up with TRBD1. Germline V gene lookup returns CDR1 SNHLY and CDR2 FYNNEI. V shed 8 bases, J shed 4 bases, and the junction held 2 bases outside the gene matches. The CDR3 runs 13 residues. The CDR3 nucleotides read TGTGCCAGCGGACAGGGGGAAAATCAGCCCCAGCATTTT. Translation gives CASGQGENQPQHF.

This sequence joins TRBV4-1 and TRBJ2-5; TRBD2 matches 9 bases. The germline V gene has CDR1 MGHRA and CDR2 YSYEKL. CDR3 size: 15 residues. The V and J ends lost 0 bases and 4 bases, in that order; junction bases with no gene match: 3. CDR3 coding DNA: TGCGCCAGCAGCCAAGAGGCTAGCGGGGTAGAGACCCAGTACTTC. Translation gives CASSQEASGVETQYF.